This T cell receptor beta chain was documented in a study of cytomegalovirus exposure and HLA in healthy donors. In germline, CDR1 is SGHKS, CDR2 YYEKEE (reference sequence). There are 13 residues in the CDR3. V was trimmed by 0 bases and J by 2 bases, leaving 5 bases between them. The study's findings and limits: HLA-A and HLA-B allele assignments for most subjects were reportedly predicted accurately using TCR beta sequences.

It was with 60 Vbeta and 13 Jbeta primers that the PCR ran. Clones were read by immunoSEQ multiplex PCR, and TCRdb kept only the in-frame ones, dropping some. The table shows 150,000 to 200,000 clones, with 84% occurring only once. Concerning this clone itself: What it binds is not known.

This receptor was obtained from a man aged 18 to 35 in good health and CMV-seronegative. The chain joins TRBV5-5 to TRBJ2-5, with D hard to call. Sequencing was done on a sample of PBMCs. The CDR3 region has the DNA TGTGCCAGCAGCTTGGGAGCTCAAGAGACCCAGTACTTC. It specifies CASSLGAQETQYF.